This TCR beta chain comes out of a study of post-analysis software for immune sequencing data. Trimming removed 0 bases at V and 8 bases at J, with 12 bases between. Germline-derived CDR1 and CDR2 are MGHRA and YSYEKL. The CDR3 loop spans 14 amino acids. Study-wide results and limits: Significantly lower normalized Chao1 diversity was found in patients with multiple sclerosis relative to controls. A handful of TRBV segments (TRBV5-6, TRBV5-1 and TRBV20-1 among them) occurred more frequently in patients than in controls.

This clonotype was seen a handful of times. Antigen: not known. Carried by the TCR beta cDNA libraries were unique molecular identifiers. The authors obtained roughly 550,000 cDNA molecules from approximately 0.95 to 9.8 million T cells. A single record per CDR3 protein comes from TCRdb applying MiXCR to the PCR reads. The data hold fewer than 550,000 distinct CDR3 sequences, with 30% to 40% observed a single time. The TCR was taken from a girl aged 2-17 years with multiple sclerosis. Sequenced: blood. The chain joins TRBV4-1 to TRBJ2-3, with D maybe TRBD1 (5 bases). The CDR3 DNA sequence: TGCGCCAGCAGCCAAGATCGGACACCGGGTACGCAGTATTTT. This gives the protein CASSQDRTPGTQYF.